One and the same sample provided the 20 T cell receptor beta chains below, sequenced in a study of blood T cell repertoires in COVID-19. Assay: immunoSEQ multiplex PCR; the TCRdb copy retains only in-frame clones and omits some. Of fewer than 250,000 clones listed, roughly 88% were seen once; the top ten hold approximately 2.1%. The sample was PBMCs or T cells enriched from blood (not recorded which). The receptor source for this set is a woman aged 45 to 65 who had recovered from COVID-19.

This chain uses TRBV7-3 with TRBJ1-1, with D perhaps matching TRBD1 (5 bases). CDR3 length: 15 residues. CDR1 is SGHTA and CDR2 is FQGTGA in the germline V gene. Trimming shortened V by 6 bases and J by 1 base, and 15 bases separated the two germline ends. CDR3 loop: CASRPDGGRNTEAFF. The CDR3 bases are TGTGCCAGCAGACCCGACGGGGGTCGGAACACTGAAGCTTTCTTT.

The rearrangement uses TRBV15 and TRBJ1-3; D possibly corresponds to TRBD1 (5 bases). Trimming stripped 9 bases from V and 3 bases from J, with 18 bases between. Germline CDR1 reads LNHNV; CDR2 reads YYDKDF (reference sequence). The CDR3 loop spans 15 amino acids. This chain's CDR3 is CATGRTGALGNTIYF. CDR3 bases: TGTGCCACGGGCAGAACAGGAGCTCTTGGAAACACCATATATTTT.

The CDR3 loop is CASSVMTGAGNTIYF. In nucleotides, the CDR3 is TGTGCCAGCAGCGTTATGACAGGGGCGGGAAACACCATATATTTT. The chain recombines TRBV9 with TRBJ1-3; 8 bases map to TRBD1. This CDR3 contains 15 residues. Per germline, CDR1 SGDLS and CDR2 YYNGEE. V trimming: 2 bases; J trimming: 4 bases; junction bases outside the gene matches: 5. Full variable domain (rest looked up from reference TRBV9 and TRBJ1-3): DSGVTQTPKHLITATGQRVTLRCSPRSGDLSVYWYQQSLDQGLQFLIQYYNGEERAKGNILERFSAQQFPDLHSELNLSSLELGDSALYFCASSVMTGAGNTIYFGEGSWLTVV.

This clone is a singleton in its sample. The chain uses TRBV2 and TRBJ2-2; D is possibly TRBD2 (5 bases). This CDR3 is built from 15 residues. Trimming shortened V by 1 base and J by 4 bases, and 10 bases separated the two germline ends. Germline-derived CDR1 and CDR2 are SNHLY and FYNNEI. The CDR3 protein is CASSEGGAGTGELFF. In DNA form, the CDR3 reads TGTGCCAGCAGTGAAGGCGGCGCGGGCACCGGGGAGCTGTTTTTT.

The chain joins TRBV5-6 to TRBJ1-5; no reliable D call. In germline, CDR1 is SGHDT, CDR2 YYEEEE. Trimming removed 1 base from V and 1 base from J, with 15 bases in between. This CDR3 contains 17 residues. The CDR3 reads CASSLRVSSESNQPQHF. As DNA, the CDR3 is TGTGCCAGCAGCTTGCGGGTGTCAAGCGAAAGCAATCAGCCCCAGCATTTT.

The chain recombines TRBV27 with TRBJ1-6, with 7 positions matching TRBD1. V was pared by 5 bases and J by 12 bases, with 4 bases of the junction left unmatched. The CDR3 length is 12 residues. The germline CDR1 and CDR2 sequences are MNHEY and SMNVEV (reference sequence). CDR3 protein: CASSSRGLPLHF. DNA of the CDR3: TGTGCCAGCAGTAGCAGGGGGTTACCCCTCCACTTT.

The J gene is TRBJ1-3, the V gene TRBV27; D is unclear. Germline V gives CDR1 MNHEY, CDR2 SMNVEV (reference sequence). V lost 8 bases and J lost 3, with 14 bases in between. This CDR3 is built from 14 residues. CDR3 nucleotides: TGTGCCAGCCGGTCGCGATTGTTTGGAAACACCATATATTTT. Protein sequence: CASRSRLFGNTIYF.

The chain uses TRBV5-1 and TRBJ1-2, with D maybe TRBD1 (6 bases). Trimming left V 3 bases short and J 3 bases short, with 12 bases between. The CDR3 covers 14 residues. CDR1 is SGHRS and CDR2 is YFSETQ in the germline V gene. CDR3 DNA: TGCGCCAGCAGCTCCGACCAGGGGCACTATGGCTACACCTTC. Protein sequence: CASSSDQGHYGYTF. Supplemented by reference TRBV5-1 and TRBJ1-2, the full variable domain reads KAGVTQTPRYLIKTRGQQVTLSCSPISGHRSVSWYQQTPGQGLQFLFEYFSETQRNKGNFPGRFSGRQFSNSRSEMNVSTLELGDSALYLCASSSDQGHYGYTFGSGTRLTVV.

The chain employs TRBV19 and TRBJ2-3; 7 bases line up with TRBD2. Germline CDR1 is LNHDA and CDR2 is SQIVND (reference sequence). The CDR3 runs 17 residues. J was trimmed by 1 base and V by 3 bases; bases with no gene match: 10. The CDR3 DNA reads TGTGCCAGTAGTATTAGCGAGGCGGGAGCAGGCACAGATACGCAGTATTTT. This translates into CASSISEAGAGTDTQYF. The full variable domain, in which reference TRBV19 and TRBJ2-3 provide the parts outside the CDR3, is DGGITQSPKYLFRKEGQNVTLSCEQNLNHDAMYWYRQDPGQGLRLIYYSQIVNDFQKGDIAEGYSVSREKKESFPLTVTSAQKNPTAFYLCASSISEAGAGTDTQYFGPGTRLTVL.

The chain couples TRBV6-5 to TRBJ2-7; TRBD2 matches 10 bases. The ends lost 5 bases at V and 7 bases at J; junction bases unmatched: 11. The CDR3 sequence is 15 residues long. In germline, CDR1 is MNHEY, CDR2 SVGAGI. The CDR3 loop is CASSTHGLAGVEQYF. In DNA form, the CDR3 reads TGTGCCAGCAGTACCCATGGGCTAGCGGGAGTGGAGCAGTACTTC.

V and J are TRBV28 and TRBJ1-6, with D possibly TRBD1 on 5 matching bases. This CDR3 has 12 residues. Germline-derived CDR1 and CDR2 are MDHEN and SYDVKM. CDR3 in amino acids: CAIGQGNSPLHF. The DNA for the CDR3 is TGTGCGATAGGGCAGGGAAATTCACCCCTCCACTTT.

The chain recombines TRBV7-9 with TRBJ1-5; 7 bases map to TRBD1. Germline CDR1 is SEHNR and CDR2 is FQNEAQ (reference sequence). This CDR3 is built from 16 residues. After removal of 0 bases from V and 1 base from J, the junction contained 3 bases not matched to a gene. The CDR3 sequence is CASSLAGTESNQPQHF. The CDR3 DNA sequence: TGTGCCAGCAGCTTAGCCGGGACAGAGAGCAATCAGCCCCAGCATTTT.

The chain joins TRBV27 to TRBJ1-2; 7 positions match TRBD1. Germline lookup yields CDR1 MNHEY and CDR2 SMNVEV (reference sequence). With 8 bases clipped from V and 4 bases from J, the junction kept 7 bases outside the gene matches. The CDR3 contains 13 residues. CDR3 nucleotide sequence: TGTGCCAGCCGACGGACAGGACGCTATGGCTACACCTTC. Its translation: CASRRTGRYGYTF.

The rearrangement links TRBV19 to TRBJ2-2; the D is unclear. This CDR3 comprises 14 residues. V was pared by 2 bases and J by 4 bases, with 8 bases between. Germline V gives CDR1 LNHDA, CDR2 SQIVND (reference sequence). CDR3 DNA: TGTGCCAGTAGTATATTGTCAGGCACCGGGGAGCTGTTTTTT. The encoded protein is CASSILSGTGELFF.

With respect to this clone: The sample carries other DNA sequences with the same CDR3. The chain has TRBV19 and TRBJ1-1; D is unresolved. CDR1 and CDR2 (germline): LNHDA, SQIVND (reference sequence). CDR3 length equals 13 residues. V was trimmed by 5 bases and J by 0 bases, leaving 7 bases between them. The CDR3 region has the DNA TGTGCCAGTAGTTCCGGGTTGAACACTGAAGCTTTCTTT. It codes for CASSSGLNTEAFF.

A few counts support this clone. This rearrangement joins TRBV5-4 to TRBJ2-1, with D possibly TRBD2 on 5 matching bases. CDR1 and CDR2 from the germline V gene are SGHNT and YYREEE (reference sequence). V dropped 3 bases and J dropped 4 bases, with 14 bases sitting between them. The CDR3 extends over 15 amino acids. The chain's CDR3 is CASSSSGRTYNEQFF. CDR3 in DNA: TGTGCCAGCAGCTCCTCCGGCCGGACTTACAATGAGCAGTTCTTC.

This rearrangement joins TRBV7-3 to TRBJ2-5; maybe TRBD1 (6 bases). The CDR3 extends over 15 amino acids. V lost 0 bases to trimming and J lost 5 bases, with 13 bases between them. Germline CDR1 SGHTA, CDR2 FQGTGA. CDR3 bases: TGTGCCAGCAGCTTAACCGGGACAAGCAAGGAGACCCAGTACTTC. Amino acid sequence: CASSLTGTSKETQYF.

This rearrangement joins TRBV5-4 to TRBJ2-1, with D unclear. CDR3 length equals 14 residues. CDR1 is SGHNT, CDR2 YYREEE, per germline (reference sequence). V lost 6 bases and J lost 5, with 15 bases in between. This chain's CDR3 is CASTRKYPHNEQFF. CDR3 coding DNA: TGTGCCAGCACTAGGAAGTATCCCCACAATGAGCAGTTCTTC.

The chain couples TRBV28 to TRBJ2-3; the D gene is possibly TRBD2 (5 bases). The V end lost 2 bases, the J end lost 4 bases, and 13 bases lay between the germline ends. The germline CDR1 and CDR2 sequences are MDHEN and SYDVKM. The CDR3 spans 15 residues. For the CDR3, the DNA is TGTGCCAGCAGTTTAGGACTCGTAGACGCAGATACGCAGTATTTT. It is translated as CASSLGLVDADTQYF.

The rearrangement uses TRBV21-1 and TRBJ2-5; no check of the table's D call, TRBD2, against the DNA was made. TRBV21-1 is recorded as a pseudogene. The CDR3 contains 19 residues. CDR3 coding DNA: TGTGCCAGCAGCAAAATCTCGGGGGGGAGCGCCTATTCCCAAGAGACCCAGTACTTC. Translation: CASSKISGGSAYSQETQYF.